The text below deals with one T cell receptor beta chain. The germline gives CDR1 MNHEY, CDR2 SVGAGI. V lost 5 bases and J lost 4; bases outside the gene matches: 8. The CDR3 length is 15 residues. This entry is derived from a study of shared clonotypes between healthy human individuals. The data were produced by immunoSEQ multiplex PCR, yet TCRdb's version contains in-frame clones alone and is incomplete. The data hold approximately 99,000 clones, with under 70% observed a single time. V is TRBV6-5 and J is TRBJ1-2; 9 nucleotides match TRBD1. The sequence came from a woman aged 25 to 39 in good health. The specimen was memory CD8+ T cells sorted from blood. Regarding subset: CD45RO+ cells pooled with CCR7-negative TemRA cells. The CDR3 region is CASSTRQGGVYGYTF. CDR3 nucleotide sequence: TGTGCCAGCAGTACCCGACAGGGGGGGGTCTATGGCTACACCTTC.